This TCR beta chain was recorded in a study of CD8+CD57+ T cells in acquired aplastic anemia. This clonotype was found many times. According to the study, genomic DNA was the template for TCR beta VDJ and CDR3 profiling. In TCRdb, the reads were re-called with MiXCR into one record per CDR3 protein. Of about 220,000 distinct CDR3 sequences in the sample, 30% to 35% were seen once. V shed 1 base and J shed 4 bases, with 8 bases lying between them. CDR1 LNHDA and CDR2 SQIVND come from the germline V gene (reference sequence). This CDR3 spans 13 amino acids. This receptor was identified in a human donor in good health, serving as a control. Sequencing was done on a sample of sorted CD4+, CD8+, or CD8+CD57+ T cells (not recorded which) from PBMCs. V gene TRBV19 combines with J gene TRBJ2-7, with D possibly being TRBD2 (6 bases). The CDR3 reads CASSIGRGYEQYF. CDR3 in DNA: TGTGCCAGTAGTATAGGGCGGGGTTACGAGCAGTACTTC.